This record looks at one T cell receptor (beta chain) sequence and its context. Its antigen is unidentified. 13 Jbeta primers and 60 Vbeta primers were used for the PCR. Original handling: The authors later counted 75 million to 90 million unique TCR beta chains, approximately 12 million of them shared. Some clones are missing from TCRdb's copy, which holds only in-frame ones; the method was immunoSEQ multiplex PCR. For V, J and clone size, that table is used; D and trimming come from the DNA. Of about 150,000 clones listed, 75% to 85% are singletons. This sample is drawn from a study of cytomegalovirus exposure and HLA in healthy donors. Looking at the study overall: An early release of data contained roughly 86 million unique TCRs, which came from HLA-typed donors.

Findings and caveats of the study: There were some public TCRs occurring in many donors, but most TCR sequences were rare.

The source is a male donor in good health and CMV-seronegative. The material sequenced was PBMCs.

The CDR3 DNA reads as TGTGCCAGCAGCGGCGGAGCCGGAAACACCATATATTTT. The encoded protein is CASSGGAGNTIYF. The chain combines TRBV7-6 with TRBJ1-3; unclear D gene. The CDR3 sequence is 13 residues long. Per the germline V gene, CDR1 is SGHVS and CDR2 is FNYEAQ. V gave up 5 bases and J gave up 4 bases, with 9 bases separating them.